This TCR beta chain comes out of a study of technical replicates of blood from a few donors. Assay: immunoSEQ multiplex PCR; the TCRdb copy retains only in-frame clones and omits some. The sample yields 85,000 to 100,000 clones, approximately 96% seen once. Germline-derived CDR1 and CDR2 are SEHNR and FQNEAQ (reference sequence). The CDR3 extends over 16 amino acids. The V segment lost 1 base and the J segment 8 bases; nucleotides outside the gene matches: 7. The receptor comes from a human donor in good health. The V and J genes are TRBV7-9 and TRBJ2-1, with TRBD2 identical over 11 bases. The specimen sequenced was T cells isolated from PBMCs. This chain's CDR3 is CASSLGLAGGHDEQFF. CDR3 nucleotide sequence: TGTGCCAGCAGCTTAGGATTAGCGGGAGGGCATGATGAGCAGTTCTTC.